This entry lists 9 T cell receptor beta chains sequenced from one sample in a study of blood T cells in healthy people across ages (dated by TCRdb to the mid-2010s). Preparation of the library involved 5' RACE. Data came from an Illumina HiSeq 2500. A second PCR of roughly 6 to 11 cycles was run with a J-beta primer mix and a sample-barcoded 5' primer. TCRdb applied fastp at Q25 and MiXCR to the public reads, then kept only in-frame beta chains. Under each unique CDR3 protein, matching rows form one entry showing the most common genes and DNA. This sample is represented by around 1.7 million distinct CDR3 sequences; roughly 27% of them were singletons. About 7.7% of the sample is taken by the ten largest. Material: blood. These receptors all stem from a woman aged 30 to 39 in good health.

The genes are TRBV20-1 and TRBJ2-1, with 10 bases fitting TRBD2. This CDR3 contains 15 residues. Germline trimming cut 0 bases from V and 8 bases from J; bases unmatched to any gene: 7. Germline V CDR1 and CDR2: DFQATT, SNEGSKA (reference sequence). The CDR3 here is CSARDWLAGDHEQFF. CDR3 in DNA: TGCAGTGCTAGAGATTGGCTAGCGGGAGATCATGAGCAGTTCTTC.

The chain recombines TRBV5-1 with TRBJ1-2; D unresolved. Germline-derived CDR1 and CDR2 are SGHRS and YFSETQ. This CDR3 has 15 residues. Trimming stripped 4 bases from V and 6 bases from J, with 19 bases between. In nucleotides, the CDR3 is TGCGCCAGCAGCATAGACGGCTCTTTACCGCATGGCTACACCTTC. Translating it yields CASSIDGSLPHGYTF.

A few counts support this clonotype. The chain has TRBV9 and TRBJ2-1; D perhaps matches TRBD1 (5 bases). V was shortened by 4 bases and J by 9 bases, with 17 bases between the two germline ends. The CDR3 is 14 amino acids. The V gene's germline CDR1 is SGDLS and CDR2 YYNGEE. Written as DNA, the CDR3 is TGTGCCAGCAGCCCTCCAGTGGGGCGTGCTGAGCAGTTCTTC. Its translation: CASSPPVGRAEQFF. The whole variable domain, filled in from reference TRBV9 and TRBJ2-1, reads DSGVTQTPKHLITATGQRVTLRCSPRSGDLSVYWYQQSLDQGLQFLIQYYNGEERAKGNILERFSAQQFPDLHSELNLSSLELGDSALYFCASSPPVGRAEQFFGPGTRLTVL.

The chain combines TRBV7-2 with TRBJ2-7; 8 positions match TRBD2. The germline V gene encodes CDR1 SGHTA and CDR2 FQGNSA. J lost 3 bases, V lost 1 base, and 2 bases had no gene match. This CDR3 has 14 residues. The CDR3 sequence is CASSLEAGVYEQYF. The CDR3 nucleotides read TGTGCCAGCAGCTTAGAAGCGGGAGTCTACGAGCAGTACTTC.

The chain has TRBV15 and TRBJ1-2; 7 bases map to TRBD1. Germline V gives CDR1 LNHNV, CDR2 YYDKDF (reference sequence). The CDR3 has 14 residues. Losses at the gene ends were 0 bases for V and 4 bases for J; bases not matched to a gene: 2. CDR3 sequence (DNA): TGTGCCACCAGCAGAGAAGGGGGCGCCTATGGCTACACCTTC. Translated, it gives CATSREGGAYGYTF.

The CDR3 protein is CASSLLSPNTEAFF. The CDR3 DNA sequence: TGCGCCAGCAGCCTCCTTAGCCCGAACACTGAAGCTTTCTTT. V and J are TRBV5-1 and TRBJ1-1; D not certain. The length of the CDR3 is 14 residues. Trimming took off 4 bases at V and 1 base at J, with 11 bases between the two ends. CDR1 is SGHRS, CDR2 YFSETQ, per germline. Complete variable domain (other parts from reference TRBV5-1 and TRBJ1-1): KAGVTQTPRYLIKTRGQQVTLSCSPISGHRSVSWYQQTPGQGLQFLFEYFSETQRNKGNFPGRFSGRQFSNSRSEMNVSTLELGDSALYLCASSLLSPNTEAFFGQGTRLTVV.

This clonotype was picked up many times. This chain uses TRBV5-1 with TRBJ2-5; no definite D call. The closer fit of TRBJ2-7 to the DNA end suggests the J call may be wrong. Germline lookup yields CDR1 SGHRS and CDR2 YFSETQ. The length of the CDR3 is 14 residues. CDR3 in DNA: TGCGCCAGCAGCGGGAACTGGGATACTTACGAGCAGTACTTC. Residues: CASSGNWDTYEQYF.

Comment on this clonotype: This may be a read error, as it is one base from a much larger clone. The V call is TRBV29-1, the J call TRBJ2-1; 7 bases fit TRBD2. CDR1 and CDR2 from the germline V gene are SQVTM and ANQGSEA. With V trimmed by 1 base and J by 13 bases, 19 bases remained unmatched. The CDR3 contains 16 residues. The CDR3 DNA follows: TGCAGCGTTGAAGGAATGGATGGGACTACCAAAGAGACCCAGTTCTTC. It yields the protein CSVEGMDGTTKETQFF.

A few counts support this clonotype. At one end the junction does not follow the germline gene, possibly because of a read error. This chain joins TRBV19 and TRBJ2-4; unclear D gene. The J call may be wrong; the DNA end is better matched by TRBJ2-7. CDR1 is LNHDA and CDR2 is SQIVND in the germline V gene (reference sequence). The CDR3 length is 13 residues. CDR3 sequence reads: CVSSIQSGYEQYF. The CDR3 DNA reads as TGTGTCAGTAGTATACAGTCGGGCTACGAGCAGTACTTC.